The rows below give T cell receptor beta chains drawn from one sample of a study of T cells in localized non-small cell lung cancer. TCRdb's table, derived via immunoSEQ multiplex PCR, lists solely in-frame clones and lacks some. The sample includes some 30,000 clones, roughly nine tenths of them seen just once. The sample consisted of PBMCs, taken before any cancer treatment. The source is a man between 40 and 69 years old with stage II lung adenocarcinoma. Both conserved end residues are part of each CDR3. A D gene is named only where the DNA matches it firmly. Only some rows state a clone size, as once, few, many or a class for expanded clones.

>TRBJ1-2|TRBV6-5|NA|NA
CASSDAWGEGYTF
TGTGCCAGCAGTGACGCGTGGGGGGAGGGCTACACCTTC
>TRBJ2-1|TRBV7-3|NA|NA
CASSPYSGPNPNEQFF
TGTGCCAGCAGCCCCTACTCGGGACCCAACCCCAATGAGCAGTTCTTC
>TRBJ2-3|TRBV5-1|TRBD2|NA
CASSDSSGRGTQYF
TGCGCCAGCAGCGACTCTAGCGGGAGGGGAACGCAGTATTTT
>TRBJ2-6|TRBV6-5|NA|NA
CASSSRVAGANVLTF
TGTGCCAGCAGCTCCCGGGTGGCTGGGGCCAACGTCCTGACTTTC
>TRBJ2-5|TRBV12-2|NA|NA
CASRPLSSGGPILETQYF
TGTGCAAGTCGCCCGCTGAGTAGTGGAGGCCCAATACTTGAGACCCAGTACTTC
>TRBJ2-3|TRBV4-2|NA|NA
CASSQGWAARRADTQYF
TGTGCCAGCAGCCAAGGATGGGCGGCAAGGCGGGCAGATACGCAGTATTTT
>TRBJ2-4|TRBV19|NA|few
CASMADSWYF
TGTGCCAGTATGGCGGACAGTTGGTACTTC
>TRBJ1-2|TRBV19|NA|NA
CASSLRTNGYTF
TGTGCCAGTAGTCTCCGGACTAACGGCTACACCTTC
>TRBJ1-2|TRBV11-2|NA|NA
CASSLGGGELRGYTF
TGTGCCAGCAGCTTAGGCGGAGGGGAGCTTCGAGGCTACACCTTC
>TRBJ2-7|TRBV5-1|NA|NA
CASSLGQSEQYF
TGCGCCAGCAGCTTGGGACAAAGCGAGCAGTACTTC
>TRBJ2-7|TRBV5-1|TRBD2|NA
CASSGVSSGSGYEQYF
TGCGCCAGCAGCGGGGTTAGTAGCGGGAGTGGATACGAGCAGTACTTC
>TRBJ2-7|TRBV15|NA|NA
CATSRDPGIYEQYF
TGTGCCACCAGCAGGGACCCCGGGATTTACGAGCAGTACTTC
>TRBJ1-1|TRBV10-2|NA|NA
CASTQPDLLNTEAFF
TGCGCCAGCACGCAGCCTGATCTCTTGAACACTGAAGCTTTCTTT
>TRBJ1-1|TRBV11-1|NA|NA
CASSFSGDTEAFF
TGTGCCAGCAGCTTCAGCGGGGACACTGAAGCTTTCTTT
>TRBJ1-1|TRBV6-1|TRBD1|NA
CASSGRQGARTEAFF
TGTGCCAGCAGTGGAAGACAGGGGGCGCGGACTGAAGCTTTCTTT
>TRBJ2-7|TRBV14|TRBD2|NA
CASSQDLAGGYEQYF
TGTGCCAGCAGCCAAGATTTAGCGGGAGGATACGAGCAGTACTTC
>TRBJ1-5|TRBV6-1|NA|NA
CASSDRLNQPQHF
TGTGCCAGCAGTGACAGGCTGAATCAGCCCCAGCATTTT
>TRBJ2-3|TRBV5-8|NA|NA
CASSPLRDTQYF
TGTGCCAGCAGCCCTCTAAGAGATACGCAGTATTTT
>TRBJ1-5|TRBV6-1|NA|once
CASSEGTVGNQPQHF
TGTGCCAGCAGTGAAGGGACAGTAGGCAATCAGCCCCAGCATTTT
>TRBJ1-4|TRBV4-1|NA|NA
CASSQMDGTNEKLFF
TGCGCCAGCAGCCAAATGGATGGAACTAATGAAAAACTGTTTTTT
>TRBJ1-1|TRBV7-2|TRBD1|NA
CASSFDRGNTEAFF
TGTGCCAGCAGCTTTGACAGGGGGAACACTGAAGCTTTCTTT
>TRBJ2-5|TRBV14|TRBD2|NA
CASSRLAGRETQYF
TGTGCCAGCAGCCGACTAGCAGGCCGAGAGACCCAGTACTTC
>TRBJ2-5|TRBV7-2|TRBD2|NA
CASSSGLAGDFGWTQYF
TGTGCCAGCAGCTCGGGACTAGCGGGGGACTTCGGATGGACCCAGTACTTC
>TRBJ2-3|TRBV7-3|TRBD2|NA
CASSLTSGSDTQYF
TGTGCCAGCAGCTTAACTAGCGGGTCAGATACGCAGTATTTT
>TRBJ2-2|TRBV7-3|NA|NA
CASSLTGDKFNTGELFF
TGTGCCAGCAGCTTAACTGGGGACAAATTTAACACCGGGGAGCTGTTTTTT
>TRBJ2-2|TRBV7-9|TRBD2|NA
CASSLGAGVDTGELFF
TGTGCCAGCAGCTTAGGAGCGGGAGTGGACACCGGGGAGCTGTTTTTT
>TRBJ2-2|TRBV10-2|NA|NA
CATRTRNTGELFF
TGCGCCACCAGGACAAGGAACACCGGGGAGCTGTTTTTT
>TRBJ2-7|TRBV28|NA|NA
CASSFSIGLGALTYEQYF
TGTGCCAGCAGTTTTTCAATAGGTCTTGGGGCCCTAACCTACGAGCAGTACTTC
>TRBJ2-3|TRBV5-8|NA|NA
CASSLREPDTQYF
TGTGCCAGCAGCTTACGGGAACCAGATACGCAGTATTTT
>TRBJ2-3|TRBV5-4|NA|NA
CASSLASGTDTQYF
TGTGCCAGCAGCTTGGCCTCGGGGACAGATACGCAGTATTTT
>TRBJ2-5|TRBV7-8|NA|NA
CASSPHPITETQYF
TGTGCCAGCAGCCCCCACCCTATCACCGAGACCCAGTACTTC
>TRBJ2-7|TRBV11-2|NA|once
CASSPPRGRHYEQYF
TGTGCCAGCAGCCCCCCCCGGGGGAGGCATTACGAGCAGTACTTC
>TRBJ2-2|TRBV10-2|TRBD1|NA
CASITGTGGPGELFF
TGCGCCAGCATTACCGGGACAGGGGGCCCCGGGGAGCTGTTTTTT
>TRBJ2-3|TRBV18|TRBD2|NA
CASSPRGLAGADTQYF
TGTGCCAGCTCACCACGTGGACTAGCGGGAGCGGATACGCAGTATTTT
>TRBJ2-3|TRBV11-2|NA|NA
CASSYREGGITDTQYF
TGTGCCAGCAGCTACAGGGAAGGAGGGATCACAGATACGCAGTATTTT
>TRBJ1-4|TRBV5-8|TRBD1|NA
CASSLFGTEDEKLFF
TGTGCCAGCAGCTTGTTCGGGACAGAGGATGAAAAACTGTTTTTT
>TRBJ2-7|TRBV5-5|TRBD1|NA
CASSRRPGQGPYEQYF
TGTGCCAGCAGCCGTAGACCGGGACAGGGCCCGTACGAGCAGTACTTC
>TRBJ2-3|TRBV7-2|TRBD2|few
CASSLNLGIRAGRDTQYF
TGTGCCAGCAGCTTAAACTTGGGGATCCGAGCGGGGCGTGATACGCAGTATTTT
>TRBJ2-2|TRBV10-2|TRBD2|NA
CASSAPRLAGRNTGELFF
TGCGCCAGCAGTGCCCCTAGACTAGCGGGGAGAAACACCGGGGAGCTGTTTTTT
>TRBJ2-2|TRBV18|TRBD2|NA
CASTASGITGELFF
TGTGCCAGTACCGCTAGCGGGATCACCGGGGAGCTGTTTTTT
>TRBJ1-3|TRBV2|NA|NA
CASSEGGNTIYF
TGTGCCAGCAGTGAGGGGGGAAACACCATATATTTT
>TRBJ2-3|TRBV4-2|TRBD2|NA
CASSQAHRGSGRAKSADTQYF
TGTGCCAGCAGCCAAGCCCACAGAGGGAGCGGGAGGGCCAAATCGGCAGATACGCAGTATTTT
>TRBJ2-2|TRBV2|NA|NA
CASRADRQTGELFF
TGTGCCAGCAGGGCGGACAGACAGACCGGGGAGCTGTTTTTT
>TRBJ2-7|TRBV7-2|TRBD2|NA
CASSSPGLAYEQYF
TGTGCCAGCAGCTCTCCGGGACTAGCGTACGAGCAGTACTTC
>TRBJ2-3|TRBV5-1|TRBD2|NA
CASSLDASGRTDTQYF
TGCGCCAGCAGCTTGGACGCTAGCGGACGCACAGATACGCAGTATTTT
>TRBJ2-5|TRBV2|NA|NA
CASSTETQYF
TGTGCCAGCAGTACGGAGACCCAGTACTTC
>TRBJ2-5|TRBV29-1|NA|NA
CSVAGETQYF
TGCAGCGTTGCTGGGGAGACCCAGTACTTC
>TRBJ2-6|TRBV28|NA|NA
CASSFVGDGANVLTF
TGTGCCAGCAGTTTTGTGGGCGACGGGGCCAACGTCCTGACTTTC
>TRBJ2-3|TRBV27|TRBD2|NA
CASSILAGGGDTQYF
TGTGCCAGCAGTATCCTAGCGGGTGGGGGAGATACGCAGTATTTT